This note documents a single TCR beta chain sequence. The data belong to a study of blood T cell repertoires in COVID-19. Overall study: Acute and convalescent COVID-19 samples came from the United States, Italy and Spain. Sources were T cells, B-cell-depleted T cells, or PBMCs; the material itself was cDNA or gDNA.

With 4 bases clipped from V and 0 bases from J, the junction kept 8 bases outside the gene matches. From germline, CDR1 is SGDLS and CDR2 YYNGEE. The CDR3 consists of 16 residues. Repertoires were generated with immunoSEQ multiplex PCR, while TCRdb's copy carries only in-frame clones and drops some. The table has under 300,000 clones, under 95% seen once. The study recruited people aged roughly 18 to 89 years across roughly 23 US areas. Sequences were obtained from PBMCs or T cells enriched from blood (not recorded which). The chain carries TRBV9 and TRBJ2-3; 7 positions match TRBD2. This clonotype originated in a woman aged 40 to 49 with acute COVID-19. This chain's CDR3 is CASSIGTTPSTDTQYF. As DNA, the CDR3 is TGTGCCAGCAGCATCGGGACTACCCCTAGCACAGATACGCAGTATTTT.